What follows are 15 T cell receptor beta chains derived from one specimen sequenced in a study of T cell repertoires in cytomegalovirus infection. TCRdb re-called the reads with MiXCR, one entry per CDR3 protein. Seen here are some 300,000 distinct CDR3 sequences, about a sixth observed once, and the top ten hold approximately 12%. Sequencing was performed on PBMCs. The receptors derive from a human donor in good health (CMV status not recorded). Some clones in this sample may be carry-over from other donors' samples.

This clonotype has at least ten counts. The chain is built from TRBV7-9 and TRBJ1-1; no definite D call. V lost 1 base to trimming and J lost 2 bases, with 17 bases between them. The CDR3 is 17 residues long. Germline V gives CDR1 SEHNR, CDR2 FQNEAQ (reference sequence). The CDR3 coding sequence is TGTGCCAGCAGCTTAGAGTCATGGGGAAAAGGTAACACTGAAGCTTTCTTT. This sequence encodes CASSLESWGKGNTEAFF.

This clonotype was seen at least ten times. CDR3 nucleotide sequence: TGTGCTAGTGGTTTGGCCACCAGTTCAGATACGCAGTATTTT. Translated, it gives CASGLATSSDTQYF. The rearrangement uses TRBV12-5 and TRBJ2-3; no firm D call. The V gene lost 1 base and the J gene lost 4 bases, with 9 bases spanning the gap. The CDR3 has 14 residues. CDR1 and CDR2 (germline): LGHNT, FRNRAP.

This clonotype has just a few counts. The rearrangement uses TRBV7-6 and TRBJ2-2; D may be TRBD1 (6 bases). The CDR3 has 18 residues. The germline V gene encodes CDR1 SGHVS and CDR2 FNYEAQ. Trimming cost V 5 bases and J 3 bases, with 22 bases left between them. The CDR3 DNA reads TGTGCCAGCAGCCTAAACTCTTACAGGGTTGAAGACACCGGGGAGCTGTTTTTT. Translation: CASSLNSYRVEDTGELFF.

The V call is TRBV4-1, the J call TRBJ1-3; the match to TRBD1 covers 7 bases. J lost 6 bases, V lost 4 bases, and 6 bases had no gene match. Germline CDR1 MGHRA, CDR2 YSYEKL. The CDR3 covers 14 residues. CDR3 residues: CASSRPGQTNTIYF. The CDR3 bases are TGCGCCAGCAGCCGGCCGGGACAGACAAACACCATATATTTT.

The DNA of the CDR3 is TGTGCCAGCAGCTTGGCCGAGACAGGTCGTGTCGAGCAGTACTTC. Translating it yields CASSLAETGRVEQYF. The rearrangement uses TRBV5-8 and TRBJ2-7; tentatively, D is TRBD1 (6 bases). CDR1 and CDR2 from the germline V gene are SGHTS and YDEGEE. Trimming took off 0 bases at V and 6 bases at J, with 16 bases between the two ends. The CDR3 length is 15 residues. The variable domain in full, completed from reference TRBV5-8 and TRBJ2-7, reads EAGVTQSPTHLIKTRGQQATLRCSPISGHTSVYWYQQALGLGLQFLLWYDEGEERNRGNFPPRFSGRQFPNYSSELNVNALELEDSALYLCASSLAETGRVEQYFGPGTRLTVT.

The V call is TRBV6-5, the J call TRBJ1-3; TRBD1 matches at 7 bases. Trimming cost V 2 bases and J 2 bases; bases outside gene matches: 6. This CDR3 is built from 16 residues. CDR1 and CDR2 (germline): MNHEY, SVGAGI. DNA for the CDR3: TGTGCCAGCAGTTACAGTGGAACAGGGGCTGGAAACACCATATATTTT. This translates into CASSYSGTGAGNTIYF.

Turning to this clonotype: This could be a read error, since a much larger clone is one nucleotide away. V is TRBV12-3 or TRBV12-4 and J is TRBJ2-7, with 12 bases lining up with TRBD2. The CDR3 is 14 residues long. Unmatched junction bases numbered 3, after V lost 6 bases and J lost 3 bases. DNA of the CDR3: TGTGCCAGCAGGGCGACTAGCGGGGGCTACGAGCAGTACTTC. It encodes CASRATSGGYEQYF.

This chain links TRBV5-8 with TRBJ2-1; a weak D match, TRBD1 (6 bases). Germline V gene sequence: CDR1 SGHTS, CDR2 YDEGEE. Trimming shortened V by 0 bases and J by 7 bases, and 14 bases separated the two germline ends. This CDR3 has 15 residues. The CDR3 coding sequence is TGTGCCAGCAGCTTGGCGGGACACGCTGGGAATGAGCAGTTCTTC. As protein: CASSLAGHAGNEQFF.

This clonotype was observed at least ten times. V usage is TRBV7-6 and J usage is TRBJ2-2; D gene ambiguous. Deletions cut 5 bases from V and 0 bases from J, with 4 bases between. The CDR3 runs to 13 residues. CDR1 is SGHVS and CDR2 is FNYEAQ in the germline V gene. CDR3 DNA: TGTGCCAGCAGCCCATCGAACACCGGGGAGCTGTTTTTT. Protein product: CASSPSNTGELFF. The full variable domain, with the rest looked up from reference TRBV7-6 and TRBJ2-2, is GAGVSQSPRYKVTKRGQDVALRCDPISGHVSLYWYRQALGQGPEFLTYFNYEAQQDKSGLPNDRFSAERPEGSISTLTIQRTEQRDSAMYRCASSPSNTGELFFGEGSRLTVL.

This clonotype was seen more than once but under ten times. J is TRBJ2-5 and V is TRBV2, with 7 positions matching TRBD1. The CDR3 consists of 15 residues. J was trimmed by 4 bases and V by 5 bases; bases with no gene match: 10. Germline assignment: CDR1 SNHLY and CDR2 FYNNEI. The CDR3 spells CASSRTGEGRETQYF. Here the CDR3 DNA reads TGTGCCAGCAGTAGAACAGGGGAAGGAAGAGAGACCCAGTACTTC.

Many counts were recorded for this clonotype. J is TRBJ2-7 and V is TRBV6-1, with 10 positions matching TRBD1. V was pared by 7 bases and J by 6 bases, with 12 bases of the junction left unmatched. CDR3 size: 15 residues. CDR1 MNHNS and CDR2 SASEGT come from the germline V gene. The CDR3, as DNA: TGTGCCAGCAAAACCCAACCGGGACAGGGGCCCGAGCAGTACTTC. This gives the protein CASKTQPGQGPEQYF.

V is TRBV15 and J is TRBJ1-1, with D unresolved. V shed 1 base and J shed 1 base, with 13 bases lying between them. CDR1 is LNHNV and CDR2 is YYDKDF in the germline V gene (reference sequence). This CDR3 contains 16 residues. As DNA, the CDR3 is TGTGCCACCAGCAGAGGTGGACTCGCAACGAACACTGAAGCTTTCTTT. Amino acids: CATSRGGLATNTEAFF.

The chain recombines TRBV5-4 with TRBJ1-4; TRBD1 agrees at 12 bases. The CDR3 loop spans 15 amino acids. In germline, CDR1 is SGHNT, CDR2 YYREEE (reference sequence). V gave up 1 base and J gave up 10 bases; unmatched junction bases: 5. The CDR3 DNA sequence: TGTGCCAGCAGCTTGTCCGGGACAGGGGGCGGAAAACTGTTTTTT. Amino acid sequence: CASSLSGTGGGKLFF.

Many counts were recorded for this clonotype. The rearrangement uses TRBV7-2 and TRBJ1-5; 8 nucleotides agree with TRBD1. The ends lost 6 bases at V and 2 bases at J; junction bases unmatched: 6. The CDR3 consists of 15 residues. The germline V gene has CDR1 SGHTA and CDR2 FQGNSA. CDR3 coding DNA: TGTGCCAGCAGTCTGGACAGGGCAGGCAATCAGCCCCAGCATTTT. Its protein is CASSLDRAGNQPQHF.

The table lists this clonotype with a few counts. This chain uses TRBV10-3 with TRBJ1-4; TRBD1 agrees at 10 bases. This CDR3 has 17 amino acids. Germline V CDR1 and CDR2: ENHRY, SYGVKD. V was pared by 3 bases and J by 0 bases, with 4 bases of the junction left unmatched. The CDR3 spells CAISEMGQGTTNEKLFF. The DNA for the CDR3 is TGTGCCATCAGTGAAATGGGACAGGGGACAACTAATGAAAAACTGTTTTTT.